A selection of T cell receptor beta chains follows, all from one sample in a study of T-cell memory formation after mild COVID-19. TCRdb analysed the 5' RACE reads with MiXCR anew, one entry per CDR3 protein. The data hold 100,000 to 150,000 distinct CDR3 sequences, with more than 15% observed a single time. The specimen was PBMCs or a T cell subset sorted from them (not recorded which). The receptor set was obtained from a man aged 18 to 35 who had mild COVID-19 (a few samples of this study predate the infection). Cell type and time point are not known. CDR3s include the opening cysteine and the closing phenylalanine or tryptophan. D genes are given only for firm matches. Size values are once, few and many counts, or a class for expanded clones, and some rows have none.

size	V	J	D	DNA	CDR3
once	TRBV5-4	TRBJ1-1	-	TGTGCCAGCAGCTCGTCGGACAGGAACACTGAAGCTTTCTTT	CASSSSDRNTEAFF
few	TRBV4-1	TRBJ2-2	-	TGCGCCAGCAGCCAAGAGGGACTTCCTGGCGGGGAGCTGTTTTTT	CASSQEGLPGGELFF
-	TRBV18	TRBJ2-1	TRBD2	TGTGCCAGCTCACATAGCGGGGGTACCTACAATGAGCAGTTCTTC	CASSHSGGTYNEQFF
many	TRBV5-1	TRBJ2-5	-	TGCGCCAGCACCGAAGGACGCCCGTCGGCAGAGACCCAGTACTTC	CASTEGRPSAETQYF
-	TRBV5-1	TRBJ2-7	TRBD1	TGCGCCAGCAGCTTGGGGGACAGCCGCTCCTACGAGCAGTACTTC	CASSLGDSRSYEQYF
-	TRBV12-3/TRBV12-4	TRBJ2-5	TRBD2	TGTGCCAGCAGTCACGGGACTAGCGTACAAGAGACCCAGTACTTC	CASSHGTSVQETQYF
few	TRBV12-3/TRBV12-4	TRBJ2-1	-	TGTGCCAGCAGTTCGTCCCACAGGGAGCAGTTCTTC	CASSSSHREQFF
-	TRBV5-6	TRBJ1-2	-	TGTGCCAGCAGCTTGTCCGTAGCGGGGCCCTATGGCTACACCTTC	CASSLSVAGPYGYTF
few	TRBV10-3	TRBJ2-5	-	TGTGCCATCCAGGAGCAGGTGGGGACCCAGTACTTC	CAIQEQVGTQYF
few	TRBV5-1	TRBJ2-7	TRBD1	TGCGCCAGCAGCTCGGGTTGGGACAGGGGTGAGGAGCAGTACTTC	CASSSGWDRGEEQYF
many	TRBV4-2	TRBJ2-7	-	TGTGCCAGCAGCCAAGAGAGGGCAGGATCCTACGAGCAGTACTTC	CASSQERAGSYEQYF
-	TRBV6-4	TRBJ1-1	-	TGTGCCAGGGGGATACTTAACACTGAAGCTTTCTTT	CARGILNTEAFF
-	TRBV6-2/TRBV6-3	TRBJ2-1	TRBD2	TGTGCCAGCAGTTACTCAGGCGGGGGGATGACGCATGAGCAGTTCTTC	CASSYSGGGMTHEQFF
-	TRBV19	TRBJ1-1	-	TGTGCCAGTAGAGACGGCGGCCGGAACACTGAAGCTTTCTTT	CASRDGGRNTEAFF
-	TRBV7-3	TRBJ1-5	-	TGTGCCAGCAGCAGACGAAAGGAGCCGACTTCCAAGGGCGTGTATAGCAATCAGCCCCAGCATTTT	CASSRRKEPTSKGVYSNQPQHF
-	TRBV6-2/TRBV6-3	TRBJ2-1	-	TGTGCCAGCAGTTACATTAAGGATGAGCAGTTCTTC	CASSYIKDEQFF
few	TRBV6-2/TRBV6-3	TRBJ1-1	-	TGTGCCAGCAGTTACTTTGGGGGGAGCACTGAAGCTTTCTTT	CASSYFGGSTEAFF
few	TRBV3-1	TRBJ2-4	-	TGTGCCAGCAGCCCTAGGCCAGGGAGCCCTGTAGCCAAAAACATTCAGTACTTC	CASSPRPGSPVAKNIQYF
-	TRBV3-1	TRBJ2-7	-	TGTGCCAGCAGACGAGAGGGGGCCTACGAGCAGTACTTC	CASRREGAYEQYF
-	TRBV10-3	TRBJ2-3	TRBD1	TGTGCCATCAGTGAGACCGGGACAGGGGGCGCAGATACGCAGTATTTT	CAISETGTGGADTQYF
-	TRBV12-3/TRBV12-4	TRBJ1-2	-	TGTGCCAGCAGTTTAACGGGTTATGGCTACACCTTC	CASSLTGYGYTF
few	TRBV28	TRBJ2-2	-	TGTGCCTTCGGGACACCGAACACCGGGGAGCTGTTTTTT	CAFGTPNTGELFF
few	TRBV30	TRBJ2-5	-	TGTGCCTGGAGTGTAACCGAAGAGACCCAGTACTTC	CAWSVTEETQYF
many	TRBV4-1	TRBJ2-1	-	TGCGCCAGCAGCCAAGTCGACATTATCTCCTACAATGAGCAGTTCTTC	CASSQVDIISYNEQFF
few	TRBV20-1	TRBJ1-4	-	TGCAGTGCTTCATGGGGGTCTAATGATGAAAAACTGTTTTTT	CSASWGSNDEKLFF
few	TRBV7-2	TRBJ1-3	-	TGTGCCAGCAGCTCTAACAGAGGAAACACCATATATTTT	CASSSNRGNTIYF
few	TRBV5-1	TRBJ2-5	-	TGCGCCAGCAGCTTGGAGTCCGGGGCCCGAGAGACCCAGTACTTC	CASSLESGARETQYF
-	TRBV11-2	TRBJ2-2	-	TGTGCCAGCAGGCCGCAACCCGGGGAGCTGTTTTTT	CASRPQPGELFF
few	TRBV7-8	TRBJ2-1	-	TGTGCCAGCAGCCATCTGAGGATTAAAGGGTACAATGAGCAGTTCTTC	CASSHLRIKGYNEQFF
-	TRBV5-8	TRBJ1-1	-	TGTGCCAGCAGCTTTTCCGGGGTTGTCACTGAAGCTTTCTTT	CASSFSGVVTEAFF
-	TRBV29-1	TRBJ1-1	-	TGCAGCGTAGGGGAAGCTTCAGCTTTCTTT	CSVGEASAFF
-	TRBV2	TRBJ2-5	-	TGTGCCAGCAAAGCGGACAACCAAGAGACCCAGTACTTC	CASKADNQETQYF
-	TRBV6-2/TRBV6-3	TRBJ2-5	-	TGTGCCAGCAGTTACCCCGGAGAGACCCAGTACTTC	CASSYPGETQYF
few	TRBV5-1	TRBJ1-6	-	TGCGCCAGCAGCATTGGTTCGGGAAATTCACCCCTCCACTTT	CASSIGSGNSPLHF
few	TRBV5-1	TRBJ1-6	-	TGCGCCAGCAGCTTGGTGGGGGTTTCACCCCTCCACTTT	CASSLVGVSPLHF
-	TRBV27	TRBJ1-5	TRBD1	TGTGCCAGCAGGGTACAGGGGGCCGGCAATCAGCCCCAGCATTTT	CASRVQGAGNQPQHF
once	TRBV10-3	TRBJ1-2	-	TGTGCCATCAGTGGAGGGGGTCTCTATGGCTACACCTTC	CAISGGGLYGYTF
-	TRBV4-2	TRBJ2-7	-	TGTGCCAGCAGCCAAGATCGGGTGGACTACGAGCAGTACTTC	CASSQDRVDYEQYF
-	TRBV5-5	TRBJ2-5	-	TGTGCCAGCAGGCCGGGAAACCAAGAGACCCAGTACTTC	CASRPGNQETQYF
-	TRBV2	TRBJ2-7	-	TGTGCCAGCAGTGAACAGGGGACTCACTACGAGCAGTACTTC	CASSEQGTHYEQYF
few	TRBV29-1	TRBJ2-1	TRBD2	TGCAGCGTTCCGGGACTAGGATTGGAGCAGTTCTTC	CSVPGLGLEQFF
-	TRBV7-2	TRBJ2-3	-	TGTGCCAGCAGAGAGACGGGTTTTACGCAGTATTTT	CASRETGFTQYF
-	TRBV20-1	TRBJ1-2	-	TGCAGTGCTAGAGATCGTTTCAGGAATGGCTACACCTTC	CSARDRFRNGYTF
-	TRBV9	TRBJ1-4	-	TGTGCCAGCAGCGTAGTAGCAACTAATGAAAAACTGTTTTTT	CASSVVATNEKLFF
many	TRBV4-1	TRBJ2-7	-	TGCGCCAGCAGCCCCAATCCCGGGACGAAGATCTCGGGTGAGCAGTACTTC	CASSPNPGTKISGEQYF
few	TRBV12-3/TRBV12-4	TRBJ2-1	-	TGTGCCAGCAGTATGGGGGCGGGACCCAACAATGAGCAGTTCTTC	CASSMGAGPNNEQFF
few	TRBV7-9	TRBJ2-5	-	TGTGCCAGCAGCTTTACACGGTGGGAGACCCAGTACTTC	CASSFTRWETQYF
-	TRBV2	TRBJ2-1	TRBD2	TGTGCCAGCAGTGGACCGGGACTAGATTTCTGGGAGCAGTTCTTC	CASSGPGLDFWEQFF
-	TRBV30	TRBJ2-5	-	TGTGCCTGGAGTGCCTCCCAGAGGGGAAATGTGGAGACCCAGTACTTC	CAWSASQRGNVETQYF
-	TRBV12-3/TRBV12-4	TRBJ2-5	-	TGTGCCAGCAGTGGTCGTGGTCGTGGGACCCAGTACTTC	CASSGRGRGTQYF
few	TRBV6-6	TRBJ1-5	TRBD1	TGTGCCAGCACTCAGGGGGGTTATAGCAATCAGCCCCAGCATTTT	CASTQGGYSNQPQHF
-	TRBV29-1	TRBJ1-1	-	TGCAGCGTTGACATCACGAACACTGAAGCTTTCTTT	CSVDITNTEAFF
few	TRBV5-1	TRBJ2-7	TRBD2	TGCGCCAGCAGTAGAATAGCGGGAACCTACGAGCAGTACTTC	CASSRIAGTYEQYF
many	TRBV5-6	TRBJ2-3	-	TGTGCCAGCAGCTCCTCTAGCGTTACGCAGTATTTT	CASSSSSVTQYF
-	TRBV27	TRBJ2-3	-	TGTGCCAGCAGCCTACTAAGGCTCCAAACGGGGACAGATACGCAGTATTTT	CASSLLRLQTGTDTQYF